Below, 18 T cell receptor beta chains from the same sample are listed, as sequenced in a study of OX40 agonist ivuxolimab in advanced cancers. Data came from immunoSEQ multiplex PCR; TCRdb stores just in-frame clones and leaves some out. The sample includes tens of thousands of clones, 75% to 90% seen only once; the top ten take 0.94%. The sequencing here drew on CD4+ or CD8+ T cells sorted from blood, taken in a trial of the OX40 agonist ivuxolimab. Receptor source: an adult with an advanced solid tumor such as melanoma, head and neck, liver or kidney cancer.

With regard to this clone: This CDR3 is also generated by other DNA sequences in the sample. The rearrangement joins TRBV28 to TRBJ2-7; 7 nucleotides line up with TRBD1. Germline values: CDR1 MDHEN, CDR2 SYDVKM. The V and J ends lost 6 bases and 4 bases, in that order; junction bases with no gene match: 3. The CDR3 totals 12 residues. CDR3 bases: TGTGCCAGCAGCCAGGGACAGTACGAGCAGTACTTC. It translates to CASSQGQYEQYF.

The chain recombines TRBV5-4 with TRBJ2-1; TRBD1 is a possible D gene (6 bases). Germline V gene data show CDR1 as SGHNT and CDR2 as YYREEE (reference sequence). The CDR3 length is 13 residues. V shed 4 bases and J shed 4 bases, with 9 bases lying between them. The CDR3 nucleotides read TGTGCCAGCAGCCTACAGGGTTACAATGAGCAGTTCTTC. This encodes CASSLQGYNEQFF.

Notes on this clone: This sample also contains other DNA sequences that code for the same CDR3. The CDR3 protein is CASTGTGGIGNTIYF. In DNA, the CDR3 is TGTGCCAGCACCGGGACCGGGGGAATTGGAAACACCATATATTTT. The J gene is TRBJ1-3, the V gene TRBV2; maybe TRBD1 (5 bases). The CDR3 totals 15 residues. Germline V gives CDR1 SNHLY, CDR2 FYNNEI. V lost 7 bases, J lost 3 bases, and 16 bases lay in between. Full variable domain (outside the CDR3, taken from reference TRBV2 and TRBJ1-3): EPEVTQTPSHQVTQMGQEVILRCVPISNHLYFYWYRQILGQKVEFLVSFYNNEISEKSEIFDDQFSVERPDGSNFTLKIRSTKLEDSAMYFCASTGTGGIGNTIYFGEGSWLTVV.

CDR3 protein: CASSSLSGTDTGELFF. The CDR3 coding sequence is TGTGCCAGCAGCTCGTTATCCGGGACAGACACCGGGGAGCTGTTTTTT. The chain couples TRBV7-3 to TRBJ2-2; 7 bases are shared with TRBD1. This CDR3 is built from 16 residues. V was pared by 4 bases and J by 3 bases, with 8 bases of the junction left unmatched. From germline, CDR1 is SGHTA and CDR2 FQGTGA.

The CDR3 loop reads CASREDRPGNQPQHF. As DNA, the CDR3 is TGTGCCAGCAGGGAGGACAGGCCGGGGAATCAGCCCCAGCATTTT. The chain recombines TRBV2 with TRBJ1-5, with 7 bases aligning to TRBD1. The CDR3 extends over 15 amino acids. The trim removed 6 bases at V and 4 bases at J, leaving 9 bases unmatched. Per the germline V gene, CDR1 is SNHLY and CDR2 is FYNNEI. Using reference TRBV2 and TRBJ1-5 for the parts outside the CDR3, the full variable domain is EPEVTQTPSHQVTQMGQEVILRCVPISNHLYFYWYRQILGQKVEFLVSFYNNEISEKSEIFDDQFSVERPDGSNFTLKIRSTKLEDSAMYFCASREDRPGNQPQHFGDGTRLSIL.

V gene TRBV11-2 combines with J gene TRBJ1-2, with 9 bases fitting TRBD1. The trim removed 10 bases at V and 8 bases at J, leaving 11 bases unmatched. The CDR3 length is 13 residues. The V gene's germline CDR1 is SGHAT and CDR2 FQNNGV. The CDR3 region is CATRDREIEGYTF. DNA for the CDR3: TGTGCCACCCGGGACAGGGAAATTGAAGGCTACACCTTC.

V is TRBV27 and J is TRBJ2-5, with TRBD2 matching 10 bases. The length of the CDR3 is 17 residues. With V trimmed by 0 bases and J by 2 bases, 6 bases remained unmatched. Germline CDR1 MNHEY, CDR2 SMNVEV (reference sequence). The CDR3 region has the DNA TGTGCCAGCAGTTTATCGGGGGTGACTAGCGGGCAAGAGACCCAGTACTTC. This translates into CASSLSGVTSGQETQYF.

J is TRBJ1-3 and V is TRBV11-2, with no clear D. Trimming took off 1 base at V and 1 base at J, with 8 bases between the two ends. CDR1 and CDR2 (germline): SGHAT, FQNNGV. This CDR3 spans 15 amino acids. The CDR3 DNA sequence: TGTGCCAGCAGCTTAGTATTGGGATCTGGAAACACCATATATTTT. Translated: CASSLVLGSGNTIYF.

The chain carries TRBV19 and TRBJ1-2; unclear D gene. Per germline, CDR1 LNHDA and CDR2 SQIVND (reference sequence). The CDR3 has 15 amino acids. V was shortened by 3 bases and J by 2 bases, with 13 bases between the two germline ends. Written as DNA, the CDR3 is TGTGCCAGTAGTATCTTCGAAGCCGCCAACTATGGCTACACCTTC. Encoded protein: CASSIFEAANYGYTF. Drawing the rest from reference TRBV19 and TRBJ1-2, the complete variable domain is DGGITQSPKYLFRKEGQNVTLSCEQNLNHDAMYWYRQDPGQGLRLIYYSQIVNDFQKGDIAEGYSVSREKKESFPLTVTSAQKNPTAFYLCASSIFEAANYGYTFGSGTRLTVV.

This rearrangement joins TRBV30 to TRBJ1-4; 11 bases match TRBD1. Germline CDR1 GTSNPN, CDR2 SVGIG (reference sequence). V lost 0 bases and J lost 7; bases outside the gene matches: 10. CDR3 length equals 17 residues. The CDR3 bases are TGTGCCTGGAGTGTACTGTTTGGACAGGGGGCGGGTGAAAAACTGTTTTTT. Amino acid sequence: CAWSVLFGQGAGEKLFF. Using reference TRBV30 and TRBJ1-4 for the parts outside the CDR3, the full variable domain is SQTIHQWPATLVQPVGSPLSLECTVEGTSNPNLYWYRQAAGRGLQLLFYSVGIGQISSEVPQNLSASRPQDRQFILSSKKLLLSDSGFYLCAWSVLFGQGAGEKLFFGSGTQLSVL.

The chain employs TRBV19 and TRBJ2-5; weak D call: TRBD1 (5 bases). Germline CDR1 is LNHDA and CDR2 is SQIVND (reference sequence). V gave up 4 bases and J gave up 5 bases, with 11 bases separating them. This CDR3 spans 13 amino acids. CDR3 residues: CASSRSRAETQYF. In nucleotides, the CDR3 is TGTGCCAGTAGTAGGTCCAGGGCCGAGACCCAGTACTTC.

The rearrangement uses TRBV4-1 and TRBJ2-7; 7 bases line up with TRBD2. CDR1 and CDR2 from the germline V gene are MGHRA and YSYEKL. V shed 2 bases and J 0 bases; nucleotides not matched to a gene: 4. The CDR3 length is 15 residues. CDR3 in amino acids: CASSQHLAVSYEQYF. The CDR3 nucleotides read TGCGCCAGCAGCCAACACCTAGCGGTCTCCTACGAGCAGTACTTC.

The gene calls are TRBV18 and TRBJ1-5; D possibly corresponds to TRBD1 (5 bases). The germline CDR1 and CDR2 sequences are KGHSH and LQKENI. V was clipped by 5 bases and J by 5 bases, with 10 bases between them. The CDR3 has 13 amino acids. The CDR3 DNA sequence: TGTGCCAGCTCAGGGACCAGGGATCAGCCCCAGCATTTT. As protein: CASSGTRDQPQHF.

This CDR3 is CASRIGQGRNTEAFF. DNA of the CDR3: TGTGCCAGCAGGATAGGACAGGGGAGGAACACTGAAGCTTTCTTT. The rearrangement links TRBV11-3 to TRBJ1-1; 9 bases line up with TRBD1. The germline gives CDR1 SGHNT, CDR2 YENEEA. The CDR3 is 15 residues long. The junction had 6 bases not matched to a gene; V was cut back by 6 bases and J by 1 base.

With regard to this clone: Relative to the germline gene, one junction end is altered; a read error may explain this. V is TRBV13 and J is TRBJ2-7, with 8 bases lining up with TRBD2. The length of the CDR3 is 12 residues. Per the germline V gene, CDR1 is PRHDT and CDR2 is FYEKMQ (reference sequence). The CDR3 region has the DNA TGTGCCAGCAGCTTAGTCCGAGCGGGGGAAATCTTC. It yields the protein CASSLVRAGEIF.

CDR3 nucleotide sequence: TGTGCCAGCAGCTTGGAGTCAGCCGCCAATTCACCCCTCCACTTT. The encoded protein is CASSLESAANSPLHF. This chain links TRBV5-6 with TRBJ1-6; D is ambiguous. The CDR3 has 15 amino acids. With 0 bases removed from V and 7 bases from J, the gap between germline ends came to 11 bases. Germline V lookup: CDR1 SGHDT, CDR2 YYEEEE.

The J gene is TRBJ1-4, the V gene TRBV29-1, with 7 bases lining up with TRBD1. The junction had 5 bases not matched to a gene; V was cut back by 7 bases and J by 0 bases. Germline V CDR1 and CDR2: SQVTM, ANQGSEA. The CDR3 contains 14 residues. In DNA, the CDR3 is TGCAGCGCTGTGGGGACAGCAACTAATGAAAAACTGTTTTTT. It is translated as CSAVGTATNEKLFF.

V and J are TRBV14 and TRBJ2-1; 12 bases are a match to TRBD2. The ends lost 2 bases at V and 8 bases at J; junction bases unmatched: 7. Germline CDR1 SGHDN, CDR2 FVKESK. This CDR3 is 16 amino acids long. CDR3 nucleotide sequence: TGTGCCAGCAGCCAACTAGCGGGAGGGCCCGTCTATGAGCAGTTCTTC. This translates into CASSQLAGGPVYEQFF.